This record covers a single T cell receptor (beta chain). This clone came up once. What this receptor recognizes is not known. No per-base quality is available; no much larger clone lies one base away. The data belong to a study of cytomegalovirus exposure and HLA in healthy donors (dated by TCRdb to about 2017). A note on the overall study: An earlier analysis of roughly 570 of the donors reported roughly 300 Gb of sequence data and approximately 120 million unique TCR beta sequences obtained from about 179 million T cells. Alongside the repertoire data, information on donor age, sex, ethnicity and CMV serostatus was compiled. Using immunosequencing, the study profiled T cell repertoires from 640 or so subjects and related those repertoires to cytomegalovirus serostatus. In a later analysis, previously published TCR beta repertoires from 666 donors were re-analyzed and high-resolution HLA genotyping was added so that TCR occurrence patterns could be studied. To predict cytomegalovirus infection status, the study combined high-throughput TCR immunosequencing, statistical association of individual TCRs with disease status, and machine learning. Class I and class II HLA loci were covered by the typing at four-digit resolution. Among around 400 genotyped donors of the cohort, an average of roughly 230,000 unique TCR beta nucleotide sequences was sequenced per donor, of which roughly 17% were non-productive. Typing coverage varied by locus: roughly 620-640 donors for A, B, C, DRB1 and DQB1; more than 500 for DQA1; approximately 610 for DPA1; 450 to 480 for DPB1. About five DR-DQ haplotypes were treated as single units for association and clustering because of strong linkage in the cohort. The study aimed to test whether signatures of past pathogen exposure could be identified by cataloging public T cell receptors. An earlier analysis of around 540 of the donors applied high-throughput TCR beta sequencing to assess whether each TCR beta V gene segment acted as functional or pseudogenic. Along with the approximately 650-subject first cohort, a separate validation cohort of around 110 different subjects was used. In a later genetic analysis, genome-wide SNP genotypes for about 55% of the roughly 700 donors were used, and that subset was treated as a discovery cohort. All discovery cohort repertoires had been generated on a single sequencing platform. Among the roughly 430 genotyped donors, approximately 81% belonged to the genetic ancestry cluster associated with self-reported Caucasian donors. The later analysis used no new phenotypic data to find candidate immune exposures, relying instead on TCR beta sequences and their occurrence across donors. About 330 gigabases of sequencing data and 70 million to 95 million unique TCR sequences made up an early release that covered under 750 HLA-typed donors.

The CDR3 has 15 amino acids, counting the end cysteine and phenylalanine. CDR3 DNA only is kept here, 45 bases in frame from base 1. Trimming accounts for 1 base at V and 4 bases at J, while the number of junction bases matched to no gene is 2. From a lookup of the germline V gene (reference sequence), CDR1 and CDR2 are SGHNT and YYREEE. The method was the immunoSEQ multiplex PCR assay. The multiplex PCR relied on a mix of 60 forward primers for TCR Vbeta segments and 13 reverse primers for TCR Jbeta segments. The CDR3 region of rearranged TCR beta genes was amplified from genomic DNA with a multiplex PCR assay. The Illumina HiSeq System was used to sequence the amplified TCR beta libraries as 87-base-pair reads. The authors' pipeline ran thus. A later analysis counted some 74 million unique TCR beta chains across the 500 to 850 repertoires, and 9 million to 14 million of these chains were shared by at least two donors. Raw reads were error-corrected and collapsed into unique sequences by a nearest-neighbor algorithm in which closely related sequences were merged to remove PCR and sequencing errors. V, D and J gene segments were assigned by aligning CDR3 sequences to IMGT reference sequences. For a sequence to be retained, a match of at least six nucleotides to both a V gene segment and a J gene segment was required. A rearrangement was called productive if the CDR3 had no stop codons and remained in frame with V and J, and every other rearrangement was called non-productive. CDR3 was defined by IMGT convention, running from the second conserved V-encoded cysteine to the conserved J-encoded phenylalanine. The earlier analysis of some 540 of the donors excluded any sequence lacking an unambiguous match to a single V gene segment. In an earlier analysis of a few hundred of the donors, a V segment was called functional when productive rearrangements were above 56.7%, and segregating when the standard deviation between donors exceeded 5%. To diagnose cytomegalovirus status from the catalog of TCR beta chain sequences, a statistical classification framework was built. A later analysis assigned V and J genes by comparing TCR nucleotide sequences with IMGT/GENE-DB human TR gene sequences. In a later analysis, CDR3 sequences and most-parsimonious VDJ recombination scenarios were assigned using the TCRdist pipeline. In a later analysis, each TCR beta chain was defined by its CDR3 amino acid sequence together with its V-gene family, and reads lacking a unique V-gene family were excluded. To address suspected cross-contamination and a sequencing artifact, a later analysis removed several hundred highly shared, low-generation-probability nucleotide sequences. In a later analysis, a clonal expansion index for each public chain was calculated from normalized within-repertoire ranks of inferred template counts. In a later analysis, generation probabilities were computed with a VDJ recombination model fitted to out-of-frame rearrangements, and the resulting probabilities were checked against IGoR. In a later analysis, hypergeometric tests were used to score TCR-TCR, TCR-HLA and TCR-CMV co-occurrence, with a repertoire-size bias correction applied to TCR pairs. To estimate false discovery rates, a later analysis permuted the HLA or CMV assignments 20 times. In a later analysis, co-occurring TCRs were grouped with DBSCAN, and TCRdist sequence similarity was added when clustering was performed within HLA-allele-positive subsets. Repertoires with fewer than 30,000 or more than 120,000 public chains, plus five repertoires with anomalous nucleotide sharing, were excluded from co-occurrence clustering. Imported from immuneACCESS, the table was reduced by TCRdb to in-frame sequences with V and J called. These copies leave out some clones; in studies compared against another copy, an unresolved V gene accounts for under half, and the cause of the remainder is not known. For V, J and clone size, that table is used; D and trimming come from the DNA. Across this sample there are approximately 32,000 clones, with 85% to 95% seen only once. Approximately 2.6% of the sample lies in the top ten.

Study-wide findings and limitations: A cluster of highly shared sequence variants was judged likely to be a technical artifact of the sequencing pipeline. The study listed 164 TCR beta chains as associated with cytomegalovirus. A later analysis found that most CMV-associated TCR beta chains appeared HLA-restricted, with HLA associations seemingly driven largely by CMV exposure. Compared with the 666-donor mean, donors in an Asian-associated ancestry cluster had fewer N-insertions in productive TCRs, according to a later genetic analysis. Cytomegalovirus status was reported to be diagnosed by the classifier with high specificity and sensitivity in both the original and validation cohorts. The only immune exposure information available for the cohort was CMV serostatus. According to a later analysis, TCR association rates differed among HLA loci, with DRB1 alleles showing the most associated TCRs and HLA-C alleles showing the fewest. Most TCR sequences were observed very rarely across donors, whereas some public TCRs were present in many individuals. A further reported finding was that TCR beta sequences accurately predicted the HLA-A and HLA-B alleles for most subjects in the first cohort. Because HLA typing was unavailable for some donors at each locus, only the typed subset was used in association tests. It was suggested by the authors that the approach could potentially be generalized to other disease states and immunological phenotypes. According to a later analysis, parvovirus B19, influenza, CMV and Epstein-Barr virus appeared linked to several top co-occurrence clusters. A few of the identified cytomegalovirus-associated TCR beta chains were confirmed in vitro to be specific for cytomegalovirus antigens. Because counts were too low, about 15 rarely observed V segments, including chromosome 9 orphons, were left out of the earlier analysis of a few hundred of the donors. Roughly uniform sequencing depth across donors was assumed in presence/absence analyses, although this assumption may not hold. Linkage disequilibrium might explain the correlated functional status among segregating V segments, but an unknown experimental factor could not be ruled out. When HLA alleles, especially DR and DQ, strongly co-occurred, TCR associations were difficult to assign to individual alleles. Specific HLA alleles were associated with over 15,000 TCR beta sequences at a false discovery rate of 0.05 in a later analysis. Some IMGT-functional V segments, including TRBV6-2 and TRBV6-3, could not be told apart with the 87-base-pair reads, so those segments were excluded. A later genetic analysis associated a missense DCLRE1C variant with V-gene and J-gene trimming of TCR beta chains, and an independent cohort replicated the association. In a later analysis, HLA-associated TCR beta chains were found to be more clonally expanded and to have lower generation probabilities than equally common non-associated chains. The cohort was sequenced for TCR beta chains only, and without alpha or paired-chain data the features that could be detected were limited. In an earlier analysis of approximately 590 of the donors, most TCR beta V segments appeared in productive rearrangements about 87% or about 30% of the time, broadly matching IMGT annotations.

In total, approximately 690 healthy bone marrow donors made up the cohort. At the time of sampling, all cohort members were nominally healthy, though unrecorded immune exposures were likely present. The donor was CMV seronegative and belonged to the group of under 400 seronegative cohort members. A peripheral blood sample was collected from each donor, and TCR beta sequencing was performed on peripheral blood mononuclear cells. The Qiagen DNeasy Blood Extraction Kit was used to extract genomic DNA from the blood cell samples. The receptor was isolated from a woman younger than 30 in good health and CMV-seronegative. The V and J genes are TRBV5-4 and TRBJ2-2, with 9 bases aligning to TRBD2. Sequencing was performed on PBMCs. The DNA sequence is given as TGTGCCAGCAGCTTGTCGCGGGAGGGCACCGGGGAGCTGTTTTTT. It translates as CASSLSREGTGELFF.